These 4 T cell receptor beta chains originate from one sample sequenced in a study of T-cell reconstitution after alpha-beta-depleted transplantation in children. Unique molecular identifiers featured in how the TCRbeta library was prepared. Via MiXCR, TCRdb re-called the PCR reads, giving one row per CDR3 protein. The table includes 300,000 or so distinct CDR3 sequences, roughly 9.5% detected once. Sequences were derived from PBMCs from the stem cell graft donor, sampled from the stem cell graft. The origin of the receptors is a human donor who donated a stem cell graft to a child with SCID.

This clonotype was observed at least ten times. The chain has TRBV5-1 and TRBJ2-1; either TRBD1 or TRBD2 may supply D (5 bases each). CDR1 is SGHRS and CDR2 is YFSETQ in the germline V gene. Between the trimmed V and J ends, which lost 4 bases and 5 bases, there was a span of 13 bases. The CDR3 loop spans 14 amino acids. The CDR3, as DNA: TGCGCCAGCAGCCCCGAGGGACGGAACAATGAGCAGTTCTTC. It encodes CASSPEGRNNEQFF.

The chain couples TRBV20-1 to TRBJ1-4, with TRBD1 matching over 7 bases. This CDR3 has 14 residues. J was trimmed by 8 bases and V by 4 bases; bases with no gene match: 10. The V gene's germline CDR1 is DFQATT and CDR2 SNEGSKA (reference sequence). In DNA form, the CDR3 reads TGCAGTGCTACAGGGGGGGGTTCTGGGGAAAAACTGTTTTTT. It translates to CSATGGGSGEKLFF.

In its sample, this clonotype was seen many times. For the CDR3, the DNA is TGCAGTGCCAAGCTGGCAGACTCCTACGAGCAGTACTTC. The encoded protein is CSAKLADSYEQYF. The V and J genes are TRBV20-1 and TRBJ2-7; unclear D gene. The germline CDR1 and CDR2 sequences are DFQATT and SNEGSKA (reference sequence). The CDR3 has 13 residues. The germline V and J ends were trimmed by 6 bases and 0 bases, with 12 bases remaining between them.

There are many counts of this clonotype. The rearrangement links TRBV5-6 to TRBJ2-7; a possible D gene is TRBD2 (7 bases). The CDR3 has 18 amino acids. V dropped 5 bases and J dropped 2 bases, with 26 bases sitting between them. The V gene's germline CDR1 is SGHDT and CDR2 YYEEEE. The CDR3 nucleotides read TGTGCCAGCAGTGGGGGGGCACCAGACCGCCGAGCGACCTACGAGCAGTACTTC. Translating gives CASSGGAPDRRATYEQYF.